This T cell receptor (beta chain) was retrieved from a study of cytomegalovirus exposure and HLA in healthy donors. Study at large: An early release of data contained roughly 90 million unique TCRs, which came from HLA-typed donors.

Germline CDR1 SEHNR, CDR2 FQNEAQ (reference sequence). This CDR3 comprises 12 residues. Trimming left V 10 bases short and J 10 bases short, with 17 bases between. Primers: 60 Vbeta forward and 13 Jbeta reverse. TCRdb's table, derived via immunoSEQ multiplex PCR, lists solely in-frame clones and lacks some. This sample yields over 95,000 clones, of which 74% are seen a single time; 2% to 2.5% belongs to the top ten. Overall study results and limits: Relative to equally common others, HLA-associated TCR beta chains showed greater clonal expansion in a later analysis.

Points on this clone: Its antigen is currently unknown.

Nominal health characterized the donors when sampled, though unrecorded immune exposures were likely. Sequenced input: PBMCs. The chain links TRBV7-9 to TRBJ2-1; TRBD1 might be the D (5 bases). This clonotype was obtained from a human donor in good health. The CDR3 coding sequence is TGTGCCACCCGGGCCCCAACAGGAGAGCAGTTCTTC. It encodes CATRAPTGEQFF.